Following are 25 T cell receptor beta chains from one sample sequenced in a study of PD-1 blockade in mismatch repair-deficient tumors. TCRdb's table, derived via immunoSEQ multiplex PCR, lists solely in-frame clones and lacks some. The repertoire consists of 65,000 to 80,000 clones, with 78% occurring once and the leading ten covering roughly 5%. Sequences were derived from peripheral blood, sampled 2 weeks after starting pembrolizumab. These receptors were obtained from an adult with mismatch repair-deficient cancer.

The chain joins TRBV2 to TRBJ2-3; TRBD2 might be the D (6 bases). This CDR3 spans 11 amino acids. V lost 9 bases and J lost 9, with 13 bases in between. Germline V CDR1 and CDR2: SNHLY, FYNNEI. CDR3 DNA: TGTGCCAGGCGGGAACAAGGCACGCAGTATTTT. Translated, it gives CARREQGTQYF.

This clone was counted ten times or more. The chain has TRBV7-9 and TRBJ2-7, with no clear D. Germline-derived CDR1 and CDR2 are SEHNR and FQNEAQ (reference sequence). The CDR3 runs to 11 residues. Trimming removed 5 bases from V and 3 bases from J, with 5 bases in between. The DNA for the CDR3 is TGTGCCAGCAGCCGAAACTACGAGCAGTACTTC. This encodes CASSRNYEQYF.

CDR3 nucleotides: TGTGCCAGCAGTGCCAAGACAGGGGGCAATCAGCCCCAGCATTTT. It translates to CASSAKTGGNQPQHF. The chain has TRBV2 and TRBJ1-5, with 8 nucleotides matching TRBD1. This CDR3 spans 15 amino acids. Germline lookup yields CDR1 SNHLY and CDR2 FYNNEI. The V segment lost 4 bases and the J segment 2 bases; nucleotides outside the gene matches: 4.

The chain uses TRBV18 and TRBJ2-2, with unresolved D. Germline V lookup: CDR1 KGHSH, CDR2 LQKENI. Trimming shortened V by 0 bases and J by 1 base, and 6 bases separated the two germline ends. This CDR3 has 15 amino acids. Written as DNA, the CDR3 is TGTGCCAGCTCACCACCAATAGGGAACACCGGGGAGCTGTTTTTT. Protein product: CASSPPIGNTGELFF. The full variable domain, rest sourced from reference TRBV18 and TRBJ2-2, is NAGVMQNPRHLVRRRGQEARLRCSPMKGHSHVYWYRQLPEEGLKFMVYLQKENIIDESGMPKERFSAEFPKEGPSILRIQQVVRGDSAAYFCASSPPIGNTGELFFGEGSRLTVL.

This rearrangement joins TRBV15 to TRBJ2-5; D is uncertain. Deletions cut 1 base from V and 2 bases from J, with 14 bases between. The germline gives CDR1 LNHNV, CDR2 YYDKDF (reference sequence). The CDR3 has 16 residues. CDR3 sequence: CATSRGSQVDQETQYF. The DNA for the CDR3 is TGTGCCACCAGCAGAGGTTCCCAGGTCGATCAAGAGACCCAGTACTTC.

This chain links TRBV5-1 with TRBJ2-7; 9 positions agree with TRBD2. With V trimmed by 2 bases and J by 3 bases, 3 bases remained unmatched. CDR1 is SGHRS, CDR2 YFSETQ, per germline. There are 14 residues in the CDR3. The CDR3 coding sequence is TGCGCCAGCAGCTTTGGTAGCGGGGGCTACGAGCAGTACTTC. Translating it yields CASSFGSGGYEQYF.

The chain carries TRBV5-6 and TRBJ2-2; D unresolved. The CDR3 sequence is 14 residues long. Deletions cut 0 bases from V and 3 bases from J, with 6 bases between. The germline CDR1 and CDR2 sequences are SGHDT and YYEEEE. The CDR3 DNA reads as TGTGCCAGCAGCTTGGAAGTAGACACCGGGGAGCTGTTTTTT. Translating it yields CASSLEVDTGELFF.

The V call is TRBV6-5, the J call TRBJ2-6; 8 bases agree with TRBD1. CDR1 MNHEY and CDR2 SVGAGI come from the germline V gene. J lost 9 bases, V lost 6 bases, and 4 bases had no gene match. The CDR3 runs to 13 residues. The DNA of the CDR3 is TGTGCCAGCAGCTCCGGGACAGGCAACGTCCTGACTTTC. Translated, it gives CASSSGTGNVLTF.

The chain couples TRBV6-1 to TRBJ2-7; weak D call: TRBD2 (5 bases). Germline V lookup: CDR1 MNHNS, CDR2 SASEGT. This CDR3 region has 14 residues. Trimming took 7 bases from V and 4 from J, leaving 17 bases between them. The CDR3 here is CASIRGLQFYEQYF. DNA for the CDR3: TGTGCCAGCATCAGAGGACTTCAATTTTACGAGCAGTACTTC.

The chain links TRBV19 to TRBJ1-3, with D perhaps TRBD1 (5 bases). The CDR3 runs 15 residues. Trimming cost V 3 bases and J 5 bases, with 14 bases left between them. The V gene's germline CDR1 is LNHDA and CDR2 SQIVND (reference sequence). CDR3 nucleotides: TGTGCCAGTAGTATTTTGACAGCTAAAAGAAACACCATATATTTT. This codes for CASSILTAKRNTIYF.

The rearrangement links TRBV7-9 to TRBJ1-2, with a possible D match to TRBD1 (5 bases). V lost 6 bases to trimming and J lost 0 bases, with 14 bases between them. In germline, CDR1 is SEHNR, CDR2 FQNEAQ (reference sequence). The CDR3 covers 15 residues. CDR3 sequence reads: CASSVWGGANYGYTF. The CDR3 DNA is TGTGCCAGCAGTGTGTGGGGGGGTGCTAACTATGGCTACACCTTC.

V is TRBV27 and J is TRBJ1-5; D unclear. This CDR3 is 13 amino acids long. Germline CDR1 MNHEY, CDR2 SMNVEV (reference sequence). Trimming left V 6 bases short and J 5 bases short, with 11 bases between. CDR3 loop: CASRAREHQPQHF. The DNA of the CDR3 is TGTGCCAGCAGGGCCCGGGAGCATCAGCCCCAGCATTTT.

The genes are TRBV9 and TRBJ2-1, with 12 bases that match TRBD2. The ends lost 3 bases at V and 3 bases at J; junction bases unmatched: 1. This CDR3 region has 15 residues. Germline V CDR1 and CDR2: SGDLS, YYNGEE. The CDR3 protein is CASSEGLAGYNEQFF. CDR3 coding DNA: TGTGCCAGCAGCGAGGGACTAGCGGGCTACAATGAGCAGTTCTTC.

V gene TRBV11-3 combines with J gene TRBJ2-3, with TRBD2 identical over 7 bases. The junction had 6 bases not matched to a gene; V was cut back by 7 bases and J by 2 bases. The CDR3 covers 14 residues. Germline V lookup: CDR1 SGHNT, CDR2 YENEEA. The CDR3 here is CASKAGVITDTQYF. The DNA of the CDR3 is TGTGCCAGCAAGGCGGGAGTGATCACAGATACGCAGTATTTT.

The V and J genes are TRBV6-5 and TRBJ1-1; no definite D call. The CDR3 is made up of 13 amino acids. Germline loops: CDR1 MNHEY, CDR2 SVGAGI. V was cut by 6 bases and J by 1 base, with 9 bases left in between. CDR3 DNA: TGTGCCAGCAGGAGAGACCCGAACACTGAAGCTTTCTTT. Translation gives CASRRDPNTEAFF.

The genes are TRBV7-2 and TRBJ2-1; 9 bases are a match to TRBD2. Germline loops: CDR1 SGHTA, CDR2 FQGNSA. With V trimmed by 2 bases and J by 0 bases, 5 bases remained unmatched. The CDR3 is 17 amino acids. This CDR3 reads CASSLIAGASSYNEQFF. In DNA form, the CDR3 reads TGTGCCAGCAGCTTAATAGCGGGAGCCAGCTCCTACAATGAGCAGTTCTTC.

This clone is classed as medium-sized. The chain has TRBV29-1 and TRBJ2-7, with 15 bases fitting TRBD2. V lost 6 bases to trimming and J lost 4 bases; unmatched junction nucleotides: 7. The CDR3 is made up of 15 amino acids. The germline V gene encodes CDR1 SQVTM and CDR2 ANQGSEA. CDR3 loop: CSVGTSGRKSYEQYF. The CDR3 DNA is TGCAGCGTGGGGACTAGCGGGAGGAAGTCGTACGAGCAGTACTTC.

This chain joins TRBV5-1 and TRBJ2-2; D possibly uses TRBD1 or TRBD2 (5 bases each). V was clipped by 4 bases and J by 5 bases, with 15 bases between them. The CDR3 spans 15 residues. Germline V gene lookup returns CDR1 SGHRS and CDR2 YFSETQ. CDR3 in DNA: TGCGCCAGCAGCCAGGGACCGTCCGGGACCGGGGAGCTGTTTTTT. This codes for CASSQGPSGTGELFF.

The gene calls are TRBV28 and TRBJ2-7; D might be TRBD1 (7 bases). This CDR3 has 14 amino acids. In germline, CDR1 is MDHEN, CDR2 SYDVKM. V dropped 8 bases and J dropped 3 bases, with 17 bases sitting between them. DNA for the CDR3: TGTGCCAGCGAAGGGGGCGGGACCATCTACGAGCAGTACTTC. Residues: CASEGGGTIYEQYF.

The V call is TRBV10-3, the J call TRBJ2-1; TRBD2 agrees at 9 bases. CDR1 ENHRY and CDR2 SYGVKD come from the germline V gene. The trim removed 11 bases at V and 4 bases at J, leaving 9 bases unmatched. This CDR3 is built from 14 residues. For the CDR3, the DNA is TGTGCCGCCCATAGCGGGAGTGGTTACAATGAGCAGTTCTTC. It specifies CAAHSGSGYNEQFF.

J is TRBJ1-2 and V is TRBV6-5; 8 bases match TRBD1. After removal of 7 bases from V and 4 bases from J, the junction contained 11 bases not matched to a gene. The germline V gene has CDR1 MNHEY and CDR2 SVGAGI. The length of the CDR3 is 15 residues. CDR3 bases: TGTGCCAGCACTCCCCAAAGACAGGGGAGCTATGGCTACACCTTC. The encoded protein is CASTPQRQGSYGYTF.

The chain couples TRBV7-6 to TRBJ1-1, with TRBD1 matching over 9 bases. CDR3 size: 14 residues. With 5 bases clipped from V and 5 bases from J, the junction kept 6 bases outside the gene matches. In germline, CDR1 is SGHVS, CDR2 FNYEAQ. CDR3 region: CASSRRDRETEAFF. As DNA, the CDR3 is TGTGCCAGCAGCCGACGGGACAGGGAGACTGAAGCTTTCTTT. The complete variable domain, with remaining parts taken from reference TRBV7-6 and TRBJ1-1, reads GAGVSQSPRYKVTKRGQDVALRCDPISGHVSLYWYRQALGQGPEFLTYFNYEAQQDKSGLPNDRFSAERPEGSISTLTIQRTEQRDSAMYRCASSRRDRETEAFFGQGTRLTVV.

This clone came up once. The chain is built from TRBV13 and TRBJ1-1; no clear D. This CDR3 has 13 amino acids. Germline V lookup: CDR1 PRHDT, CDR2 FYEKMQ (reference sequence). The ends were cut back, 2 bases at V and 1 base at J, with 5 bases in the middle. CDR3: CASSLLSNTEAFF. CDR3 nucleotides: TGTGCCAGCAGCTTATTATCGAACACTGAAGCTTTCTTT.

V and J are TRBV4-1 and TRBJ1-3, with 7 bases that match TRBD1. CDR3 length equals 14 residues. V dropped 4 bases and J dropped 4; count of bases not matched to a gene: 4. CDR1 MGHRA and CDR2 YSYEKL come from the germline V gene. The CDR3 DNA follows: TGCGCCAGCAGCCCCACAGGGGCCGGAAACACCATATATTTT. It encodes CASSPTGAGNTIYF.

This chain connects TRBV18 to TRBJ2-6; D remains unclear. The CDR3 sequence is 15 residues long. Germline CDR1 reads KGHSH; CDR2 reads LQKENI. Trimming shortened V by 8 bases and J by 4 bases, and 15 bases separated the two germline ends. DNA of the CDR3: TGTGCCAGCCAATCGACCTCGGAGGGGGCCAACGTCCTGACTTTC. Its translation: CASQSTSEGANVLTF.